This entry features one TCR beta chain sequence. This clone was detected a few times. The antigen it recognizes is unknown. No quality values exist for individual bases; no much larger clone is one base distant. This sample stems from a study of radiation and T cells in renal cell carcinoma (dated by TCRdb to about 2020). Turning to the overall study: Samples came from a clinical trial, in which primary renal cell carcinomas received 15 Gy stereotactic body radiation therapy followed by nephrectomy 4 weeks later. TCR beta sequencing covered over 50 samples in total, comprising roughly 26 tumors and 27 peripheral blood samples. Across all 50 or so samples, 4,016,671 unique CDR3 nucleotide sequences, encoding approximately 2.5 million unique CDR3 amino acid sequences, were identified. General conclusions and limits of the study: Because the trial had a single-armed design, the trial could not examine how radiation dose or scheduling affected the TCR repertoire. Tracking of blood repertoire dynamics stopped at three to four weeks after treatment, with no follow-up past that point. Because pretreatment tumor biopsies were not available, the study could not determine whether clonotypes were already present within the tumor at baseline. In blood, the top tumor clonotypes increased from baseline to 2 weeks after radiation and then shrank by 4 weeks, which suggests a temporary expansion of tumor-resident clones.

CDR1 and CDR2 were assigned from the germline V gene as SGHTA and FQGNSA. From its cysteine to its phenylalanine, the CDR3 spans 14 amino acids. The DNA shown is the 42-base CDR3, in frame from base 1. The V end loses 5 bases and the J end loses 5 bases, and a stretch of 15 bases separates them. Following the manufacturer's recommendations, the immunoSEQ kit was used to generate TCR beta libraries from genomic DNA. For library preparation, a first multiplex PCR was performed with proprietary primers, followed by a second PCR in which unique barcodes were added, and bead cleanups were performed after each round. A kit-provided positive control reaction and a negative control reaction were included in every sample batch. The final libraries were assessed on an Agilent 4200 TapeStation D1000 ScreenTape, pooled by volume, and quantified by qPCR. An Illumina NextSeq500 fitted with a MidOutput 150-cycle cartridge performed the sequencing, running 156 Read1 cycles and 15 Index1 cycles with the kit's custom primers. The pooled library was loaded at about 1 pM with about 20% PhiX control spiked in. On the authors' methods: Vendor-processed data were analyzed in R, and a clonotype was defined as all T cells sharing the same CDR3 nucleotide sequence. In the clone abundance analyses, frequencies were normalized to the 10,000 most abundant clones in each sample. Public T cell clones, which averaged fewer than five per sample, were excluded before analysis. Tumor-enriched and baseline blood-enriched clonotypes were defined by at least a 32-fold difference in abundance between compartments. A beta-binomial differential abundance model was used to identify clonotypes that expanded or contracted between blood time points. Similarity between tumor and blood repertoires was quantified using the Baroni-Urbani and Buser coefficient, and groups were compared with two-tailed Wilcoxon tests in R. TCRdb carries this immuneACCESS record with in-frame sequences only. Its versions omit some clonotypes, under half of them owing to an unresolved V gene in the studies checked, with the rest unexplained. V and J calls and clone size are those listed in that table; D and trimming were worked out from the DNA. For this sample the table gives tens of thousands of clones, of which approximately 80% were detected only once. About 31% of the sample belongs to the ten largest clones.

Reading the label with the study, this specimen's time point is: baseline pretreatment blood. This specimen's treatment or condition label, interpreted: 15 Gy SBRT to primary tumor, nephrectomy 4 weeks later. To follow tumor-enriched clonotypes, serial peripheral blood was collected from radiation-treated patients at baseline and at 2 weeks and 4 weeks after SBRT. Every patient had renal cell carcinoma of clear cell pathology. Genomic DNA for TCR sequencing was prepared using the QIAamp DNA Blood Mini Kit (Qiagen). Samples were included in the analyses only if all quality control checks were passed.

This sequence uses TRBV7-2 and TRBJ1-2; tentative D gene TRBD1, with 5 bases matching. This receptor was obtained from a woman aged 70-85 years with renal cell carcinoma. This specimen consisted of blood, obtained from a patient whose treatment included radiotherapy and nephrectomy. The nucleotide sequence is given as TGTGCCAGCAGCCTCGGGACGGCAGGTTATGGCTACACCTTC. Its translation reads: CASSLGTAGYGYTF.